The 3 T cell receptor beta chains reported below all come from one sample, sequenced in a study of shared clonotypes between healthy human individuals. Sequencing was performed with immunoSEQ multiplex PCR; in TCRdb, only in-frame clones are kept and a portion is missing. The data hold about 1.5 million clones, with 95% to 99% observed a single time. Sequenced: naive CD4+ T cells sorted from blood. Subset meaning: CD45RA+ positively selected. The receptors come from a man between 25 and 39 years old in good health.

Note on this clone: A read error may explain this, as a much larger clone is one base away. This sample includes further DNA sequences coding for the same CDR3. This rearrangement joins TRBV18 to TRBJ2-3; D is undetermined. Germline values: CDR1 KGHSH, CDR2 LQKENI. This CDR3 comprises 11 residues. V lost 6 bases to trimming and J lost 2 bases, with 3 bases between them. The chain's CDR3 is CASSPTDTQYF. DNA of the CDR3: TGTGCCAGCTCTCCCACAGATACGCAGTATTTT.

This chain uses TRBV7-3 with TRBJ2-1; 8 bases line up with TRBD2. The CDR3 is made up of 14 amino acids. Germline V CDR1 and CDR2: SGHTA, FQGTGA. The V gene end was trimmed by 3 bases and the J gene end by 8 bases; junction bases not matched to a gene: 6. The DNA of the CDR3 is TGTGCCAGCAGCTTTAGCGGGAAAATCGATGAGCAGTTCTTC. Its translation is CASSFSGKIDEQFF.

J is TRBJ1-1 and V is TRBV10-3; D possibly corresponds to TRBD1 (5 bases). The CDR3 totals 14 residues. V was cut by 7 bases and J by 3 bases, with 15 bases left in between. Looked up from germline, CDR1 is ENHRY and CDR2 is SYGVKD. CDR3: CAITVRGPHTEAFF. CDR3 nucleotide sequence: TGTGCCATCACGGTCCGGGGACCCCACACTGAAGCTTTCTTT.